This TCR beta chain was profiled in a study of T cells in Graves' hyperthyroidism and ophthalmopathy. Patients having uncontrolled infection, another autoimmune disease, pregnancy or lactation were not included. Diagnoses were made from clinical symptoms, serum measures (thyroxine and TRAb), thyroid ultrasound and orbital computed tomography. The PBMCs were taken from 10 ml of fresh peripheral blood. This CDR3 comprises 15 residues. Germline assignment: CDR1 MNHNS and CDR2 SASEGT. Unmatched junction bases numbered 6, after V lost 4 bases and J lost 2 bases. The study's findings and limits: The model foresaw ophthalmopathy a median roughly 6 months prior to onset.

Notes on this clonotype: Antigen specificity is unknown.

RNA transcripts served as the template for amplifying TCR beta CDR3 regions. When the TCR CDR3 underwent first-round RT-PCR, the HTBI primer set was used. TCRdb independently ran MiXCR on the multiplex PCR reads; one entry per CDR3 protein. The sample lists roughly 500,000 distinct CDR3 sequences, around 15% occurring once. The J gene is TRBJ2-7, the V gene TRBV6-1; 9 positions match TRBD1. Sequencing input: blood. The source of this sequence is a woman aged 30 to 39 with Graves' ophthalmopathy. The CDR3 DNA reads as TGTGCCAGCAGTGCCAGAGGACAGGGGACCTACGAGCAGTACTTC. It yields the protein CASSARGQGTYEQYF.